The rows below give T cell receptor beta chains drawn from one sample of a study of long-term antiretroviral therapy in people with HIV. TCRdb keeps only in-frame clones here, not all; method: immunoSEQ multiplex PCR. The sample carries 21,000 or so clones, 70% to 90% recorded once. This specimen was unsorted PBMCs, taken 2.3 years after starting antiretroviral therapy. These receptors were obtained from a man aged 55 to 70 with HIV. Each CDR3 is given with its conserved first and last residue. The D gene is left open where the match is weak. Not every row has a clone size; where given, it reads once, few, many or a size class.

NA	NA	TRBV11-2	TRBJ2-1	CASRSGLGYNEQFF	TGTGCCAGCAGGTCGGGACTTGGCTACAATGAGCAGTTCTTC
NA	NA	TRBV9	TRBJ1-1	CASSASRTEAFF	TGTGCCAGCAGCGCCAGTCGCACTGAAGCTTTCTTT
TRBD1	once	TRBV2	TRBJ1-4	CASSEQGGNEKLFF	TGTGCCAGCAGTGAACAGGGGGGAAATGAAAAACTGTTTTTT
NA	NA	TRBV6-5	TRBJ1-2	CASTPRRQGTYGYTF	TGTGCCAGCACTCCCAGGAGGCAGGGGACCTATGGCTACACCTTC
NA	NA	TRBV5-1	TRBJ2-7	CASSPFGEAEQYF	TGCGCCAGCAGCCCTTTTGGAGAAGCCGAGCAGTACTTC
TRBD2	NA	TRBV5-1	TRBJ2-7	CASSRTRGAAYEQYF	TGCGCCAGCAGCCGTACGCGGGGGGCGGCCTACGAGCAGTACTTC
NA	NA	TRBV4-2	TRBJ1-1	CASSQEKGGDTEAFF	TGTGCCAGCAGCCAAGAGAAGGGCGGCGACACTGAAGCTTTCTTT
NA	NA	TRBV12-5	TRBJ1-4	CASGSLYDSTPTTTNEKLFF	TGTGCTAGTGGTTCACTCTATGACAGCACACCCACCACAACTAATGAAAAACTGTTTTTT
NA	NA	TRBV28	TRBJ2-1	CASRTLTRGTYNEQFF	TGTGCCAGCAGGACGTTAACCAGGGGGACTTACAATGAGCAGTTCTTC
NA	NA	TRBV6-6	TRBJ2-7	CASSNELSGPLYEQYF	TGTGCCAGCAGTAACGAACTTAGCGGTCCGCTCTACGAGCAGTACTTC
NA	once	TRBV5-1	TRBJ1-4	CASSLEAGEKLFF	TGCGCCAGCAGCTTGGAAGCCGGGGAAAAACTGTTTTTT
NA	NA	TRBV27	TRBJ2-4	CASSFSMTAKNIQYF	TGTGCCAGCAGTTTTTCCATGACAGCCAAAAACATTCAGTACTTC
TRBD1	NA	TRBV2	TRBJ1-6	CASSDRGNSPLHF	TGTGCCAGCAGTGACAGGGGGAATTCACCCCTCCACTTT
NA	once	TRBV9	TRBJ1-2	CASSPDTVFNYGYTF	TGTGCCAGCAGCCCCGACACCGTATTTAACTATGGCTACACCTTC
NA	NA	TRBV5-1	TRBJ2-1	CASSLVSTYNEQFF	TGCGCCAGCAGCTTGGTGTCTACCTACAATGAGCAGTTCTTC
NA	NA	TRBV28	TRBJ1-2	CASSQLGAPYGYTF	TGTGCCAGCAGTCAGTTGGGGGCACCCTATGGCTACACCTTC
TRBD1	NA	TRBV6-1	TRBJ2-3	CASSTDRGTQYF	TGTGCCAGCAGTACGGACAGGGGCACGCAGTATTTT
NA	NA	TRBV7-2	TRBJ2-4	CASSLAGAGEDIQYF	TGTGCCAGCAGCTTAGCAGGGGCCGGGGAAGACATTCAGTACTTC
TRBD1	NA	TRBV5-6	TRBJ2-1	CASSLGGTGEQFF	TGTGCCAGCAGCTTAGGTGGGACAGGTGAGCAGTTCTTC
NA	NA	TRBV18	TRBJ1-2	CASSPFPGTQEGYTF	TGTGCCAGCTCACCATTCCCGGGGACACAAGAAGGCTACACCTTC
TRBD1	NA	TRBV11-3	TRBJ2-2	CASSPQTGGNTGELFF	TGTGCCAGCAGCCCTCAGACAGGGGGCAACACCGGGGAGCTGTTTTTT
NA	NA	TRBV27	TRBJ2-7	CASSLNPGELYEQYF	TGTGCCAGCAGTTTAAATCCGGGCGAACTCTACGAGCAGTACTTC
NA	NA	TRBV2	TRBJ2-7	CASLWVPRGEQYF	TGTGCCAGCCTGTGGGTCCCTCGGGGGGAGCAGTACTTC
TRBD1	NA	TRBV5-1	TRBJ1-2	CASSLGGTAYGYTF	TGCGCCAGCAGCTTGGGCGGGACAGCCTATGGCTACACCTTC
NA	NA	TRBV19	TRBJ2-5	CASSIRGGGETQYF	TGTGCCAGTAGTATCCGAGGGGGGGGAGAGACCCAGTACTTC
NA	NA	TRBV27	TRBJ1-4	CASSPAGWGDEKLFF	TGTGCCAGCAGTCCCGCCGGGTGGGGGGATGAAAAACTGTTTTTT
NA	NA	TRBV9	TRBJ1-5	CASSVGIQDFGPQHF	TGTGCCAGCAGCGTAGGAATTCAGGATTTCGGGCCCCAGCATTTT
NA	once	TRBV5-6	TRBJ2-7	CASSFASAYEQYF	TGTGCCAGCAGCTTTGCGAGCGCCTACGAGCAGTACTTC